This entry lists 16 T cell receptor beta chains sequenced from one sample in a study of blood T cell repertoires in COVID-19. Sequencing was performed with immunoSEQ multiplex PCR; in TCRdb, only in-frame clones are kept and a portion is missing. The sample records about 180,000 clones, roughly 84% being singletons. The material sequenced was peripheral blood. These TCRs come from a woman aged 40-49 years with COVID-19, enrolled during active disease.

The DNA for the CDR3 is TGTGCCAGCAGTTTCGGGTTTTGGAACACTGAAGCTTTCTTT. Translated, it gives CASSFGFWNTEAFF. The chain recombines TRBV28 with TRBJ1-1; D is undetermined. V shed 3 bases and J shed 1 base, with 9 bases lying between them. Germline values: CDR1 MDHEN, CDR2 SYDVKM. The CDR3 spans 14 residues.

The rearrangement joins TRBV7-8 to TRBJ1-5; maybe TRBD1 (6 bases). The CDR3 is 15 amino acids. Germline CDR1 is SGHVS and CDR2 is FQNEAQ. V lost 6 bases, J lost 6 bases, and 18 bases lay in between. The CDR3 bases are TGTGCCAGCAGGTACGGCACAGGGCTAAGTCAGCCCCAGCATTTT. This codes for CASRYGTGLSQPQHF.

This chain connects TRBV6-1 to TRBJ1-3, with D possibly matching TRBD1 (5 bases). CDR1 is MNHNS, CDR2 SASEGT, per germline. Trimming shortened V by 3 bases and J by 3 bases, and 12 bases separated the two germline ends. CDR3 length equals 15 residues. CDR3 in amino acids: CASSDWRGIGNTIYF. In nucleotides, the CDR3 is TGTGCCAGCAGTGATTGGAGGGGTATTGGAAACACCATATATTTT.

The CDR3 DNA follows: TGTGCCAGCAGCTTACCAACCGCTGGGGACAGAGCCTACGAGCAGTACTTC. Amino acids: CASSLPTAGDRAYEQYF. The chain recombines TRBV11-2 with TRBJ2-7, with 7 bases matching TRBD1. The V segment lost 2 bases and the J segment 2 bases; nucleotides outside the gene matches: 12. The CDR3 extends over 17 amino acids. Germline CDR1 is SGHAT and CDR2 is FQNNGV.

The chain couples TRBV3-1 (or the pseudogene TRBV3-2) to TRBJ1-2, with 8 bases that match TRBD1. The V and J ends lost 5 bases and 7 bases, in that order; junction bases with no gene match: 9. Germline lookup yields CDR1 LGHDT and CDR2 YNNKEL (reference sequence). The CDR3 is 14 amino acids. In nucleotides, the CDR3 is TGTGCCAGCAGCGCCCGGGACAGGAGGGGTGGCTACACCTTC. Protein product: CASSARDRRGGYTF.

This clone showed up just a few times. V and J are TRBV19 and TRBJ1-2, with D maybe TRBD1 (5 bases). The V gene lost 6 bases and the J gene lost 4 bases, with 12 bases spanning the gap. The CDR3 covers 13 residues. Germline V lookup: CDR1 LNHDA, CDR2 SQIVND (reference sequence). For the CDR3, the DNA is TGTGCCAGTAGGGCAACAGGAAGCTATGGCTACACCTTC. Its translation: CASRATGSYGYTF.

The chain carries TRBV27 and TRBJ2-7; 12 bases agree with TRBD2. V dropped 2 bases and J dropped 2; count of bases not matched to a gene: 7. Germline values: CDR1 MNHEY, CDR2 SMNVEV (reference sequence). The CDR3 consists of 17 residues. This chain's CDR3 is CASSLGLAGPHPYEQYF. CDR3 nucleotide sequence: TGTGCCAGCAGTTTAGGACTAGCGGGACCGCACCCCTACGAGCAGTACTTC.

The CDR3 coding sequence is TGCGCCAGCAGCCCGCGGACAGGGGGCGATTTAGGCTACACCTTC. Its protein product is CASSPRTGGDLGYTF. The V call is TRBV5-1, the J call TRBJ1-2; TRBD1 agrees at 11 bases. The J segment lost 8 bases and the V segment lost 4 bases, leaving 10 bases of the junction unmatched. Per germline, CDR1 SGHRS and CDR2 YFSETQ. CDR3 length equals 15 residues.

The chain recombines TRBV19 with TRBJ1-1; D possibly corresponds to TRBD1 (5 bases). Trimming took off 5 bases at V and 4 bases at J, with 11 bases between the two ends. The germline V gene has CDR1 LNHDA and CDR2 SQIVND (reference sequence). The CDR3 runs 13 residues. The CDR3 here is CASSADGGTEAFF. For the CDR3, the DNA is TGTGCCAGTAGTGCTGACGGGGGCACTGAAGCTTTCTTT.

The V gene is TRBV5-1, the J gene TRBJ2-2; weak D call: TRBD1 (7 bases). The germline gives CDR1 SGHRS, CDR2 YFSETQ. The CDR3 spans 16 residues. Trimming removed 7 bases at V and 3 bases at J, with 19 bases between. The CDR3 is CASLRGAISDTGELFF. As DNA, the CDR3 is TGCGCCAGCCTCAGGGGGGCCATATCCGACACCGGGGAGCTGTTTTTT. Based on the CDR3 plus reference TRBV5-1 and TRBJ2-2, the full variable domain is KAGVTQTPRYLIKTRGQQVTLSCSPISGHRSVSWYQQTPGQGLQFLFEYFSETQRNKGNFPGRFSGRQFSNSRSEMNVSTLELGDSALYLCASLRGAISDTGELFFGEGSRLTVL.

The V and J genes are TRBV11-2 and TRBJ1-5, with a weak D call TRBD1 (6 bases). The ends were cut back, 0 bases at V and 3 bases at J, with 15 bases in the middle. The CDR3 extends over 17 amino acids. Germline V CDR1 and CDR2: SGHAT, FQNNGV. The DNA of the CDR3 is TGTGCCAGCAGCTTAGATGGGACCGACAGGATCAATCAGCCCCAGCATTTT. Protein product: CASSLDGTDRINQPQHF.

The chain couples TRBV10-3 to TRBJ1-2; 9 nucleotides match TRBD1. Germline CDR1 ENHRY, CDR2 SYGVKD. The CDR3 is 13 residues long. V shed 6 bases, J shed 3 bases, and the junction held 2 bases outside the gene matches. The CDR3: CAISRQGDYGYTF. In DNA, the CDR3 is TGTGCCATCAGCCGACAGGGGGACTATGGCTACACCTTC.

At least ten counts were recorded for this clone. The chain carries TRBV29-1 and TRBJ1-1, with D uncertain. Germline CDR1 and CDR2: SQVTM and ANQGSEA. The CDR3 covers 12 residues. Trimming removed 3 bases at V and 4 bases at J, with 9 bases between. The DNA for the CDR3 is TGCAGCGTTGAGGAGGGAAGCACTGAAGCTTTCTTT. Its protein product is CSVEEGSTEAFF.

The CDR3 sequence: CASSLRTVTIYGYTF. The CDR3 region has the DNA TGTGCCAGCAGTCTCCGGACAGTAACCATCTATGGCTACACCTTC. The chain employs TRBV28 and TRBJ1-2; tentatively, D is TRBD1 (6 bases). The length of the CDR3 is 15 residues. Germline CDR1 and CDR2: MDHEN and SYDVKM. The V end lost 5 bases, the J end lost 4 bases, and 17 bases lay between the germline ends.

The rearrangement joins TRBV7-8 to TRBJ2-5, with 8 bases matching TRBD2. This CDR3 region has 15 residues. Germline loops: CDR1 SGHVS, CDR2 FQNEAQ. V was clipped by 5 bases and J by 1 base; unmatched bases: 6. This chain's CDR3 is CASSPGLGFQETQYF. CDR3 coding DNA: TGTGCCAGCAGCCCGGGACTAGGGTTCCAAGAGACCCAGTACTTC.

A single count supports this clone. The chain employs TRBV19 and TRBJ2-2, with TRBD2 matching 8 bases. The CDR3 is 15 residues long. V was pared by 1 base and J by 6 bases, with 4 bases of the junction left unmatched. The germline gives CDR1 LNHDA, CDR2 SQIVND (reference sequence). CDR3 in DNA: TGTGCCAGTAGTATAGCGGGGGGGCCCTCCGGGGAGCTGTTTTTT. Its protein product is CASSIAGGPSGELFF.